The 19 T cell receptor beta chains reported below all come from one sample, sequenced in a study of early T cells in non-severe SARS-CoV-2 infection. Each CDR3 protein is one row after TCRdb ran MiXCR on the 5' RACE reads. The table shows approximately 38,000 distinct CDR3 sequences, with around 4.5% occurring only once. Sequenced: whole blood. These TCRs come from an adult who was a healthcare worker with PCR-confirmed SARS-CoV-2 infection or an uninfected control (not recorded which).

This clonotype was recorded many times. V usage is TRBV11-3 and J usage is TRBJ2-1; the match to TRBD2 covers 15 bases. V was clipped by 5 bases and J by 1 base; unmatched bases: 15. The germline V gene encodes CDR1 SGHNT and CDR2 YENEEA. The CDR3 spans 21 residues. The CDR3 here is CASSPQGAGLAGGASYNEQFF. The CDR3 DNA is TGTGCCAGCAGCCCACAGGGGGCGGGACTAGCGGGAGGAGCGTCCTACAATGAGCAGTTCTTC. The full variable domain, its missing parts supplied by reference TRBV11-3 and TRBJ2-1, is EAGVVQSPRYKIIEKKQPVAFWCNPISGHNTLYWYLQNLGQGPELLIRYENEEAVDDSQLPKDRFSAERLKGVDSTLKIQPAELGDSAVYLCASSPQGAGLAGGASYNEQFFGPGTRLTVL.

At least ten counts were recorded for this clonotype. The chain employs TRBV20-1 and TRBJ2-1, with no clear D. Germline CDR1 DFQATT, CDR2 SNEGSKA (reference sequence). The CDR3 contains 11 residues. The germline V and J ends were trimmed by 8 bases and 6 bases, with 11 bases remaining between them. The CDR3 nucleotides are TGCAGTCCCATGGACGGCAATGAGCAGTTCTTC. It codes for CSPMDGNEQFF.

This clonotype was detected ten times or more. The chain carries TRBV28 and TRBJ2-7; no clear D gene. Germline assignment: CDR1 MDHEN and CDR2 SYDVKM. The CDR3 contains 12 residues. Trimming removed 5 bases at V and 2 bases at J, with 7 bases between. Here the CDR3 reads CASSQDAYEQYF. Here the CDR3 DNA reads TGTGCCAGCAGTCAGGACGCCTACGAGCAGTACTTC.

This clonotype was found many times. The gene calls are TRBV6-2 or TRBV6-3 and TRBJ2-1; D is uncertain. Trimming cost V 4 bases and J 7 bases, with 5 bases left between them. Germline lookup yields CDR1 MNHEY and CDR2 SVGEGT. The CDR3 is 11 residues long. The CDR3 nucleotides are TGTGCCAGCAGTTCCCCTAATGAGCAGTTCTTC. As protein: CASSSPNEQFF.

This clonotype was seen repeatedly, ten times or more. This rearrangement joins TRBV7-3 to TRBJ2-1; the D gene is possibly TRBD2 (5 bases). The CDR3 is made up of 13 amino acids. Germline V gives CDR1 SGHTA, CDR2 FQGTGA. The ends were cut back, 0 bases at V and 10 bases at J, with 10 bases in the middle. The CDR3 nucleotides read TGTGCCAGCAGCTTAACCCTAGGCGGGGAGCAGTTCTTC. Translating gives CASSLTLGGEQFF.

This clonotype was counted ten times or more. The chain carries TRBV20-1 and TRBJ2-1; 12 bases agree with TRBD2. Unmatched junction bases numbered 8, after V lost 4 bases and J lost 10 bases. CDR1 is DFQATT and CDR2 is SNEGSKA in the germline V gene (reference sequence). The CDR3 is made up of 14 amino acids. For the CDR3, the DNA is TGCAGTGCTATTGGACTAGCGGGGAGACAGGAGCAGTTCTTC. This translates into CSAIGLAGRQEQFF.

The sample holds many counts of this clonotype. The chain links TRBV18 to TRBJ1-3; D unresolved. The CDR3 extends over 15 amino acids. The germline V gene has CDR1 KGHSH and CDR2 LQKENI. V was clipped by 1 base and J by 7 bases, with 14 bases between them. CDR3 nucleotide sequence: TGTGCCAGCTCACCACGGGGAAGCGAGCGGAACACCATATATTTT. It codes for CASSPRGSERNTIYF.

This clonotype was observed at least ten times. The gene calls are TRBV29-1 and TRBJ1-1, with D possibly being TRBD1 (6 bases). CDR3 length: 14 amino acids. The germline V gene has CDR1 SQVTM and CDR2 ANQGSEA. V was shortened by 6 bases and J by 0 bases, with 14 bases between the two germline ends. The CDR3 DNA reads as TGCAGCGTGATACGGGGGGGCGTGAACACTGAAGCTTTCTTT. Amino acids: CSVIRGGVNTEAFF.

This clonotype appeared many times. V and J are TRBV5-6 and TRBJ2-7; D is unresolved. Germline values: CDR1 SGHDT, CDR2 YYEEEE. Trimming stripped 4 bases from V and 3 bases from J, with 14 bases between. This CDR3 has 14 amino acids. CDR3 sequence (DNA): TGTGCCAGCAGCACACTCGGCCCCGGCTACGAGCAGTACTTC. As protein: CASSTLGPGYEQYF.

There are a few counts of this clonotype. This chain links TRBV7-6 with TRBJ2-1, with TRBD2 as a possible D gene (5 bases). This CDR3 contains 16 residues. Germline V gives CDR1 SGHVS, CDR2 FNYEAQ. V was trimmed by 0 bases and J by 2 bases, leaving 11 bases between them. CDR3 region: CASSLAVGVAYNEQFF. CDR3 coding DNA: TGTGCCAGCAGCTTAGCGGTGGGAGTGGCCTACAATGAGCAGTTCTTC. Full variable domain (remainder filled in from reference TRBV7-6 and TRBJ2-1): GAGVSQSPRYKVTKRGQDVALRCDPISGHVSLYWYRQALGQGPEFLTYFNYEAQQDKSGLPNDRFSAERPEGSISTLTIQRTEQRDSAMYRCASSLAVGVAYNEQFFGPGTRLTVL.

The CDR3: CASSLDPGEQYF. The DNA for the CDR3 is TGCGCCAGCAGCTTGGACCCAGGCGAGCAGTACTTC. The rearrangement joins TRBV5-1 to TRBJ2-7; unclear D gene. Germline loops: CDR1 SGHRS, CDR2 YFSETQ. The V and J ends lost 0 bases and 6 bases respectively, with 7 bases between them. This CDR3 has 12 residues.

This clonotype was found many times. The rearrangement uses TRBV12-3 or TRBV12-4 and TRBJ2-7; D assignment may be TRBD1 or TRBD2 (5 bases each). This CDR3 spans 18 amino acids. The germline V and J ends were trimmed by 1 base and 0 bases, with 19 bases remaining between them. Here the CDR3 DNA reads TGTGCCAGCAGTTTAGGGTCGAGGGGCTTTCGGTTCTCCTACGAGCAGTACTTC. The encoded protein is CASSLGSRGFRFSYEQYF.

This clonotype showed up many times. The chain joins TRBV5-4 to TRBJ2-3; 10 nucleotides align to TRBD2. The CDR3 totals 15 residues. The ends lost 0 bases at V and 4 bases at J; junction bases unmatched: 2. The germline gives CDR1 SGHNT, CDR2 YYREEE (reference sequence). The CDR3 loop reads CASSLGLAGADTQYF. DNA of the CDR3: TGTGCCAGCAGCTTGGGTCTAGCGGGAGCAGATACGCAGTATTTT.

This clonotype was found many times. The chain recombines TRBV14 with TRBJ2-7; D unclear. Germline V gene sequence: CDR1 SGHDN, CDR2 FVKESK. Deletions cut 4 bases from V and 0 bases from J, with 19 bases between. The CDR3 length is 17 residues. The CDR3 region has the DNA TGTGCCAGCAGCCCTCCAAAGCTGGGTTTTGGCTCCTACGAGCAGTACTTC. This gives the protein CASSPPKLGFGSYEQYF.

This clonotype occurred many times. The chain joins TRBV5-1 to TRBJ2-5; TRBD1 matches 8 bases. V gave up 0 bases and J gave up 5 bases; unmatched junction bases: 3. Germline loops: CDR1 SGHRS, CDR2 YFSETQ. The CDR3 runs 14 residues. The CDR3 nucleotides read TGCGCCAGCAGCTTGGGACAGGGGCTGGAGACCCAGTACTTC. Its translation: CASSLGQGLETQYF. The full variable domain, with the rest looked up from reference TRBV5-1 and TRBJ2-5, is KAGVTQTPRYLIKTRGQQVTLSCSPISGHRSVSWYQQTPGQGLQFLFEYFSETQRNKGNFPGRFSGRQFSNSRSEMNVSTLELGDSALYLCASSLGQGLETQYFGPGTRLLVL.

This clonotype appeared many times. The chain is built from TRBV7-6 and TRBJ2-3; D may match TRBD1 or TRBD2 (6 bases each). CDR1 and CDR2 (germline): SGHVS, FNYEAQ. V was cut by 0 bases and J by 4 bases, with 11 bases left in between. The CDR3 is 15 amino acids. CDR3 coding DNA: TGTGCCAGCAGCTTAGCGGGGGGCGAGGCAGATACGCAGTATTTT. It yields the protein CASSLAGGEADTQYF.

J is TRBJ2-2 and V is TRBV3-1; D ambiguous. This CDR3 spans 15 amino acids. CDR1 and CDR2 (germline): LGHDT, YNNKEL (reference sequence). V was trimmed by 1 base and J by 4 bases, leaving 10 bases between them. The CDR3 coding sequence is TGTGCCAGCAGCCAAGTAAGGGCAATCACCGGGGAGCTGTTTTTT. Translation gives CASSQVRAITGELFF.

This clonotype was observed at least ten times. V and J are TRBV5-1 and TRBJ2-1; D unclear. Per the germline V gene, CDR1 is SGHRS and CDR2 is YFSETQ. The CDR3 is 13 residues long. Trimming removed 5 bases at V and 5 bases at J, with 11 bases between. The CDR3 reads CASRAQDNNEQFF. Here the CDR3 DNA reads TGCGCCAGCAGAGCCCAGGATAACAATGAGCAGTTCTTC.

This clonotype was picked up many times. This chain joins TRBV3-1 and TRBJ2-7; 7 bases align to TRBD1. Germline V lookup: CDR1 LGHDT, CDR2 YNNKEL (reference sequence). The CDR3 loop spans 15 amino acids. V was pared by 0 bases and J by 2 bases, with 4 bases of the junction left unmatched. The CDR3 loop is CASSQDWDSTYEQYF. In DNA form, the CDR3 reads TGTGCCAGCAGCCAAGATTGGGACAGCACCTACGAGCAGTACTTC.